The source of this T cell receptor (beta chain) is a study of T cells in Graves' hyperthyroidism and ophthalmopathy. For the study at large: Peripheral blood specimens were obtained at initial diagnosis, prior to any treatment. Study results and caveats: Most expanded thyroid clonotypes above 0.001 also appeared in blood.

Amplified regions were TCR beta CDR3 sequences from RNA transcripts. A first-round RT-PCR of the TCR CDR3 used the HTBI primer set. A single record per CDR3 protein comes from TCRdb applying MiXCR to the multiplex PCR reads. This sample yields hundreds of thousands of distinct CDR3 sequences, of which around an eighth are seen a single time; 28% belongs to the top ten. Subjects with ophthalmopathy showed a Clinical Activity Score no lower than 3, a NOSPECS grade no lower than 4, and a duration shorter than 3 months. Concerning this clonotype: The antigen is undetermined.

The sequence was obtained from a man in his forties or fifties with Graves' ophthalmopathy. Sequencing was performed on blood.

The CDR3 DNA reads as TGTGCCAGCAGCACTAGCGGGAGGCCCACAGATACGCAGTATTTT. It codes for CASSTSGRPTDTQYF. The chain joins TRBV4-2 to TRBJ2-3, with 12 bases lining up with TRBD2. J was trimmed by 2 bases and V by 5 bases; bases with no gene match: 2. Germline V gene sequence: CDR1 LGHNA, CDR2 YNFKEQ. This CDR3 contains 15 residues.